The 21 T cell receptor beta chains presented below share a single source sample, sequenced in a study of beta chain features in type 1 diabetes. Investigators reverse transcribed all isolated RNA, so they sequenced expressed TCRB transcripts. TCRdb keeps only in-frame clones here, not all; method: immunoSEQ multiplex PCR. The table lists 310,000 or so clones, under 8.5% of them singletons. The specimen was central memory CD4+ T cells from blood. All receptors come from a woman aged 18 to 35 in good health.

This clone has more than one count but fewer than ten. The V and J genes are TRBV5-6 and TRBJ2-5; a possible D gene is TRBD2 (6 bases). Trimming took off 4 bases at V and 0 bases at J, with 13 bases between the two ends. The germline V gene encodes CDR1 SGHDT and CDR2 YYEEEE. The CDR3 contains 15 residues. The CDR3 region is CASSKGLTYQETQYF. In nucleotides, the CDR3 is TGTGCCAGCAGCAAGGGACTCACGTACCAAGAGACCCAGTACTTC. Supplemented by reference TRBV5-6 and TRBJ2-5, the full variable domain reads DAGVTQSPTHLIKTRGQQVTLRCSPKSGHDTVSWYQQALGQGPQFIFQYYEEEERQRGNFPDRFSGHQFPNYSSELNVNALLLGDSALYLCASSKGLTYQETQYFGPGTRLLVL.

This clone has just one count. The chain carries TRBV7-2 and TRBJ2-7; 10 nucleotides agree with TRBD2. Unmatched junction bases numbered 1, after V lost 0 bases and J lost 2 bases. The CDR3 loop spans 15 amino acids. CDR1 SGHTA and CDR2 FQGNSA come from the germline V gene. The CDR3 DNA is TGTGCCAGCAGCTTAGCACTAGCGGGACCCTACGAGCAGTACTTC. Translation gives CASSLALAGPYEQYF.

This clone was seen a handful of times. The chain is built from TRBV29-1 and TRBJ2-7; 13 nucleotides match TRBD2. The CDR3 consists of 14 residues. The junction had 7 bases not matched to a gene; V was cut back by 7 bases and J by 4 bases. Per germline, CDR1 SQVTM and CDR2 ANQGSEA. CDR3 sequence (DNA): TGCAGCGCCCGGGGACTAGCGGGACCTTACGAGCAGTACTTC. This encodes CSARGLAGPYEQYF.

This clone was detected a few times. The CDR3 reads CASAPQRQNTEAFF. The CDR3 bases are TGTGCCAGCGCACCCCAGAGACAGAACACTGAAGCTTTCTTT. V is TRBV25-1 and J is TRBJ1-1; D uncertain. The CDR3 consists of 14 residues. The germline V gene encodes CDR1 MGHDK and CDR2 SYGVNS. Trimming cost V 8 bases and J 1 base, with 14 bases left between them.

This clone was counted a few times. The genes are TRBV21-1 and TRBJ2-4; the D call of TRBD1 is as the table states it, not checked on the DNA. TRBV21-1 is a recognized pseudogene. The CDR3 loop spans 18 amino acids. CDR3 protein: CASSKDLLRGLGKNIQYF. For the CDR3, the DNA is TGTGCCAGCAGCAAAGATCTTCTCAGGGGATTGGGCAAAAACATTCAGTACTTC.

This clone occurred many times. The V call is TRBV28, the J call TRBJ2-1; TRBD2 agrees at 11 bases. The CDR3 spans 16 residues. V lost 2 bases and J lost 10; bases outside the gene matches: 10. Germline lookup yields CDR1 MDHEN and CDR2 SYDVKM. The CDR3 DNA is TGTGCCAGCAGTTTACGGGCTAGCGGGAGGCACGGCGAGCAGTTCTTC. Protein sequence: CASSLRASGRHGEQFF.

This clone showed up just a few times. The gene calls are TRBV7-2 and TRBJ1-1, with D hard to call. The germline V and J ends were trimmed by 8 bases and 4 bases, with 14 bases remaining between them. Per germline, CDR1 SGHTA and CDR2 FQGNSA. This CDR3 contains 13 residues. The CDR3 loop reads CASGEQRSTEAFF. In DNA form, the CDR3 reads TGTGCCAGCGGTGAACAACGTTCCACTGAAGCTTTCTTT. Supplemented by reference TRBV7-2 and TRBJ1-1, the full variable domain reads GAGVSQSPSNKVTEKGKDVELRCDPISGHTALYWYRQSLGQGLEFLIYFQGNSAPDKSGLPSDRFSAERTGGSVSTLTIQRTQQEDSAVYLCASGEQRSTEAFFGQGTRLTVV.

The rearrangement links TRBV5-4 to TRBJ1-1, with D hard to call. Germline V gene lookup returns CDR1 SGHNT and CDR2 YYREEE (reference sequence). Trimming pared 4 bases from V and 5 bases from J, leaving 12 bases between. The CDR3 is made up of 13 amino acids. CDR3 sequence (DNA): TGTGCCAGCAGCCCTGATTGGGGTACTGAAGCTTTCTTT. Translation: CASSPDWGTEAFF.

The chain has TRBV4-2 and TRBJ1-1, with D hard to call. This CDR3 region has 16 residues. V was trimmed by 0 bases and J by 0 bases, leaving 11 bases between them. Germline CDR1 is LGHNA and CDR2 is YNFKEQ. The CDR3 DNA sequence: TGTGCCAGCAGCCAAGAAGGCAACCGTATGAACACTGAAGCTTTCTTT. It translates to CASSQEGNRMNTEAFF.

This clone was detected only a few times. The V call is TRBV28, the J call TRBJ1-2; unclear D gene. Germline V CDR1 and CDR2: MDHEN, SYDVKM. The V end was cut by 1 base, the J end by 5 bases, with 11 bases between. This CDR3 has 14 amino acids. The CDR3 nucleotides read TGTGCCAGCAGTTTATCACGGGCGTCATATGGCTACACCTTC. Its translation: CASSLSRASYGYTF.

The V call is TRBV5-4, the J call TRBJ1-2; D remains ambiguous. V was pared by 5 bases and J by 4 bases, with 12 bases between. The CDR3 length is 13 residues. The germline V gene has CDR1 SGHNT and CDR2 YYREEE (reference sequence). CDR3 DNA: TGTGCCAGCAGTCTCAGGTCGGTCTATGGCTACACCTTC. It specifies CASSLRSVYGYTF.

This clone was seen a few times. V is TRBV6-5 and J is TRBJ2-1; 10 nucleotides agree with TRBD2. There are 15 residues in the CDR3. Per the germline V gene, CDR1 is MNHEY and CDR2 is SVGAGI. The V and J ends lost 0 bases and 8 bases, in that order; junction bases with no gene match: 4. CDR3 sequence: CASSYSPGTSDEQFF. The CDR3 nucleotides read TGTGCCAGCAGTTACTCCCCAGGGACTAGCGATGAGCAGTTCTTC.

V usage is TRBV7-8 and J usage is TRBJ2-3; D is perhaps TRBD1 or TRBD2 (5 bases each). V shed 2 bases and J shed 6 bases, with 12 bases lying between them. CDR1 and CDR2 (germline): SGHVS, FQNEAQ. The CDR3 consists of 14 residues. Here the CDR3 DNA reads TGTGCCAGCAGCTTACAGGGAGCCGTTGATACGCAGTATTTT. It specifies CASSLQGAVDTQYF. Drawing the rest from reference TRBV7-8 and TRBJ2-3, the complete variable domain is GAGVSQSPRYKVAKRGQDVALRCDPISGHVSLFWYQQALGQGPEFLTYFQNEAQLDKSGLPSDRFFAERPEGSVSTLKIQRTQQEDSAVYLCASSLQGAVDTQYFGPGTRLTVL.

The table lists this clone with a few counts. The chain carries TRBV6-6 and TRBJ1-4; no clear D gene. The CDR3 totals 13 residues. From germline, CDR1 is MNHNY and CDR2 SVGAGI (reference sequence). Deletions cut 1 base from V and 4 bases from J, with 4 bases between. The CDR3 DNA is TGTGCCAGCAGTTACTGGAGTAATGAAAAACTGTTTTTT. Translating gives CASSYWSNEKLFF.

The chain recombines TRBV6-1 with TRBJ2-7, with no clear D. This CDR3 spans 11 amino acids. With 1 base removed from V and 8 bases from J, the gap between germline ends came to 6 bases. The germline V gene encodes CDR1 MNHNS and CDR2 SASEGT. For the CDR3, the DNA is TGTGCCAGCAGTGAAGTAAATCAGCAGTACTTC. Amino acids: CASSEVNQQYF.

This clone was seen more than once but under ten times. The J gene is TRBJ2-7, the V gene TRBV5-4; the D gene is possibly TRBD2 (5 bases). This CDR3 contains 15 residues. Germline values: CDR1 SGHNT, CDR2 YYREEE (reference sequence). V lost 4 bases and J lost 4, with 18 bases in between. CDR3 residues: CASSVASPRGYEQYF. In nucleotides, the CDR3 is TGTGCCAGCAGCGTCGCCTCCCCACGCGGGTACGAGCAGTACTTC.

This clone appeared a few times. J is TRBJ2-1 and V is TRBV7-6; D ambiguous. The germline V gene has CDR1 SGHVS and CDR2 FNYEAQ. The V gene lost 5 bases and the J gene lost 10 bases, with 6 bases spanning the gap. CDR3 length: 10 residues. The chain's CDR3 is CASSPPEQFF. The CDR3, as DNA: TGTGCCAGCAGCCCCCCAGAGCAGTTCTTC.

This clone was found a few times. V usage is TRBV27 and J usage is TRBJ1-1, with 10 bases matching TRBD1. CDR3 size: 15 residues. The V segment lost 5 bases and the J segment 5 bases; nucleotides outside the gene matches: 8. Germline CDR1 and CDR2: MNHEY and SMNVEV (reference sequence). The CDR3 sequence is CASSPLGQGHTEAFF. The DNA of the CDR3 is TGTGCCAGCAGTCCTCTGGGACAGGGGCATACTGAAGCTTTCTTT.

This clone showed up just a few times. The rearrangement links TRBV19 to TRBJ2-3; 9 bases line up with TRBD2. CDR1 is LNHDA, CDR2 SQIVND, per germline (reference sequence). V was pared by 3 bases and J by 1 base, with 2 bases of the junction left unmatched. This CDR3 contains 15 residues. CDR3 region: CASSIRLAGTDTQYF. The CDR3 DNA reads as TGTGCCAGTAGTATCCGACTAGCGGGCACAGATACGCAGTATTTT. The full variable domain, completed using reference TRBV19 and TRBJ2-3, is DGGITQSPKYLFRKEGQNVTLSCEQNLNHDAMYWYRQDPGQGLRLIYYSQIVNDFQKGDIAEGYSVSREKKESFPLTVTSAQKNPTAFYLCASSIRLAGTDTQYFGPGTRLTVL.

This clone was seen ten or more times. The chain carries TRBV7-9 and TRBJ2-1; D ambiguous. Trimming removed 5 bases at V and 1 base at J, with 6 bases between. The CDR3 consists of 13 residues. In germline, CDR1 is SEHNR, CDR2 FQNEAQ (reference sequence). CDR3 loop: CASSVDSYNEQFF. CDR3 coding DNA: TGTGCCAGCAGCGTGGATTCCTACAATGAGCAGTTCTTC.

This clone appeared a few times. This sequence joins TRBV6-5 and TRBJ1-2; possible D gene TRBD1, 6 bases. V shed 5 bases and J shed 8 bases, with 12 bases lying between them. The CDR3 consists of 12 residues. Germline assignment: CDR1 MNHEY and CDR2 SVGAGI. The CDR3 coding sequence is TGTGCCAGCAGTGAAGGGGGAAGGGGCTACACCTTC. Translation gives CASSEGGRGYTF.